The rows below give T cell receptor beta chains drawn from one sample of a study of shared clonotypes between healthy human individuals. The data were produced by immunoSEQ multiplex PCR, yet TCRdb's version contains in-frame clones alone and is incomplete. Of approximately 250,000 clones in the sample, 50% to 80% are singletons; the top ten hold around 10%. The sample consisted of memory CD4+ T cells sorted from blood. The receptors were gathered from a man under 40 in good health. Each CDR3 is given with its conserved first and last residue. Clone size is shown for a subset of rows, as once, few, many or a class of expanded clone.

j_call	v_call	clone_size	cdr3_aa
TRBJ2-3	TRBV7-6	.	CASSLGAGGPFDTQYF
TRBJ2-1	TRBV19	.	CASSPVLSYNEQFF
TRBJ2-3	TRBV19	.	CASSLDRRNTQYF
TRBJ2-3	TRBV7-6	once	CASSLVVPGSTDTQYF
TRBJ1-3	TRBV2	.	CASRLRAGNTIYF
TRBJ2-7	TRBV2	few	CASRQGTYEQYF
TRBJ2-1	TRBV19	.	CASSVIRVGEQFF
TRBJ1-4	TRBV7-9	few	CASSRGRESEKLFF
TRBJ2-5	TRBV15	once	CATSRDRSVGRETQYF
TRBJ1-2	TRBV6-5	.	CAIREGQYGYTF
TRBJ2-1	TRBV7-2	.	CASSLAENNEQFF
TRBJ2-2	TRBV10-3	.	CAIRTPVTGELFF
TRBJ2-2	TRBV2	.	CASSGWGTGELFF
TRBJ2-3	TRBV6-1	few	CATIRDSPTDTQYF
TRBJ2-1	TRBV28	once	CASSLWGNLGRGYNEQFF
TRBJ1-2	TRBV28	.	CASCRNRVAYGYTF
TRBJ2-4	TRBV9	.	CASSVEAGVRIQYF
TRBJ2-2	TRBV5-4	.	CASSRRGEGLQTGELFF
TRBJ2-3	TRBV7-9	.	CASSLETSRVQYF
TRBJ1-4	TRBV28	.	CASNSPGRNEKLFF
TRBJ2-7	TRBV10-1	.	CASSALSAEVAYEQYF
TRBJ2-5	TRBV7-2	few	CASRRAVGLADPTQYF